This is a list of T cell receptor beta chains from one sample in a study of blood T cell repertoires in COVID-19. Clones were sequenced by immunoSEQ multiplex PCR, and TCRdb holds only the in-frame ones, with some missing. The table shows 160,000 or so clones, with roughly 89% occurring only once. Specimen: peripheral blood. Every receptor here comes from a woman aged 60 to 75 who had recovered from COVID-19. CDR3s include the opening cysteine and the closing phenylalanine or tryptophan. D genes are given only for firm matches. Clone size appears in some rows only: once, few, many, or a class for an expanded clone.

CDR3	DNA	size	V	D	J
CASRLAGPYEQYF	TGTGCCAGCCGACTAGCGGGGCCCTACGAGCAGTACTTC	NA	TRBV5-6	TRBD2	TRBJ2-7
CASSSGETQYF	TGCGCCAGCAGCTCCGGAGAAACGCAGTATTTT	NA	TRBV5-1	NA	TRBJ2-3
CASSLGRQYEQYF	TGTGCCAGCAGTTTGGGAAGACAGTACGAGCAGTACTTC	NA	TRBV28	NA	TRBJ2-7
CASSISNTGELFF	TGCGCCAGCAGTATAAGCAACACCGGGGAGCTGTTTTTT	NA	TRBV4-3	NA	TRBJ2-2
CASSQSTGGEQYF	TGTGCCAGCAGCCAATCGACAGGGGGCGAGCAGTACTTC	NA	TRBV16	TRBD1	TRBJ2-7
CASSFFSQDEQFF	TGTGCCAGCAGCTTTTTCTCCCAGGATGAGCAGTTCTTC	NA	TRBV13	NA	TRBJ2-1
CASSESRFSSPLHF	TGTGCCAGCAGTGAATCCCGTTTCTCTTCACCCCTCCACTTT	NA	TRBV6-1	NA	TRBJ1-6
CASSPPGGFRGYTF	TGTGCCAGCAGCCCGCCAGGGGGGTTCCGCGGCTACACCTTC	NA	TRBV5-6	TRBD1	TRBJ1-2
CASSGEYYGYTF	TGTGCCAGCAGTGGAGAGTACTATGGCTACACCTTC	NA	TRBV25-1	NA	TRBJ1-2
CASSSYGSYNEQFF	TGCGCCAGCAGCTCTTACGGCTCCTACAATGAGCAGTTCTTC	NA	TRBV5-1	NA	TRBJ2-1
CASSPIGGALNQPQHF	TGTGCCAGCAGCCCGATAGGGGGGGCCCTAAATCAGCCCCAGCATTTT	NA	TRBV11-2	NA	TRBJ1-5
CASRDRANSNQPQHF	TGTGCCAGCCGGGACAGAGCGAATAGCAATCAGCCCCAGCATTTT	NA	TRBV6-6	TRBD1	TRBJ1-5
CATSRDFQFTDTQYF	TGTGCCACCAGCAGAGATTTCCAATTCACAGATACGCAGTATTTT	few	TRBV15	NA	TRBJ2-3
CASSGGGAEDTQYF	TGCGCCAGCAGCGGCGGGGGGGCCGAAGATACGCAGTATTTT	NA	TRBV5-1	TRBD2	TRBJ2-3
CASSKDSYNEQFF	TGTGCCAGCAGTAAGGACAGTTACAATGAGCAGTTCTTC	once	TRBV6-2/TRBV6-3	NA	TRBJ2-1
CASSLAASGGYNEQFF	TGTGCCAGCAGCTTAGCGGCTAGCGGGGGGTACAATGAGCAGTTCTTC	NA	TRBV7-8	TRBD2	TRBJ2-1
CASSVGRDEKLFF	TGTGCCAGCAGCGTAGGGAGGGATGAAAAACTGTTTTTT	NA	TRBV9	NA	TRBJ1-4
CASSVLDRSSGNTIYF	TGTGCCAGCAGCGTTCTGGACAGGAGCTCTGGAAACACCATATATTTT	NA	TRBV9	TRBD1	TRBJ1-3
CASSTGTGGTDTQYF	TGCGCCAGCAGTACCGGGACAGGGGGCACAGATACGCAGTATTTT	NA	TRBV10-1	TRBD1	TRBJ2-3
CASSPGGGGVTGELFF	TGTGCCAGCAGCCCGGGAGGGGGGGGTGTCACCGGGGAGCTGTTTTTT	NA	TRBV5-4	TRBD2	TRBJ2-2
CASSVWGRTDVYEQYF	TGCGCCAGCAGCGTGTGGGGCCGGACGGATGTTTACGAGCAGTACTTC	NA	TRBV5-1	NA	TRBJ2-7
CASSRDRGSYNEQFF	TGTGCCAGCAGCAGGGACAGGGGGAGTTACAATGAGCAGTTCTTC	NA	TRBV3-1/TRBV3-2	TRBD1	TRBJ2-1
CASSPLPHNRGEQYF	TGTGCCAGCAGCCCCCTCCCCCATAACAGGGGCGAGCAGTACTTC	NA	TRBV11-2	TRBD1	TRBJ2-7
CAISEHRERNTEAFF	TGTGCCATCAGTGAGCACAGGGAGCGGAACACTGAAGCTTTCTTT	NA	TRBV10-3	NA	TRBJ1-1
CASRSLGETQYF	TGTGCCAGCCGCAGTCTAGGAGAGACCCAGTACTTC	NA	TRBV2	NA	TRBJ2-5
CATQDSYNYGYTF	TGTGCCACCCAGGACAGTTATAACTATGGCTACACCTTC	NA	TRBV24-1	NA	TRBJ1-2
CASSGGDRGYNQPQHF	TGTGCCAGCAGCGGGGGGGACAGGGGCTATAATCAGCCCCAGCATTTT	NA	TRBV6-6	TRBD1	TRBJ1-5
CASDGQGAGEQYF	TGTGCCAGCGATGGGCAGGGGGCAGGCGAGCAGTACTTC	NA	TRBV2	TRBD1	TRBJ2-7
CASSSSGPVADTQYF	TGTGCCAGCAGTAGTAGCGGACCCGTCGCAGATACGCAGTATTTT	NA	TRBV2	NA	TRBJ2-3
CAIRGGGDGELFF	TGTGCCATCAGGGGGGGTGGAGACGGGGAGCTGTTTTTT	NA	TRBV10-3	NA	TRBJ2-2
CASSFDRGRTYEQYF	TGTGCCAGCAGTTTTGACAGGGGAAGGACCTACGAGCAGTACTTC	NA	TRBV28	TRBD1	TRBJ2-7
CASSSGQAYNEQFF	TGTGCCAGCAGTAGCGGACAGGCCTACAATGAGCAGTTCTTC	NA	TRBV2	TRBD1	TRBJ2-1
CASSLGGRDNQPQHF	TGTGCCAGCAGCTTAGGCGGCAGAGACAATCAGCCCCAGCATTTT	few	TRBV7-2	NA	TRBJ1-5
CAISGDREGNQPQHF	TGTGCCATCAGTGGGGACAGGGAGGGAAATCAGCCCCAGCATTTT	NA	TRBV10-3	TRBD1	TRBJ1-5
CASSDKGVGGYEQYF	TGTGCCAGCAGTGATAAGGGGGTAGGGGGATACGAGCAGTACTTC	NA	TRBV2	NA	TRBJ2-7
CASSPPTGSSLYEQYF	TGTGCCAGCAGTCCCCCGACAGGTTCTTCGCTCTACGAGCAGTACTTC	NA	TRBV28	NA	TRBJ2-7
CASSLGGSSGNTIYF	TGTGCCAGCAGTTTGGGAGGGAGCTCTGGAAACACCATATATTTT	NA	TRBV28	NA	TRBJ1-3
CASSLEQLNTEAFF	TGCGCCAGCAGCTTGGAACAGCTGAACACTGAAGCTTTCTTT	NA	TRBV5-1	NA	TRBJ1-1
CASSQVAGGQYEQYF	TGCGCCAGCAGCCAAGTAGCGGGGGGGCAATACGAGCAGTACTTC	NA	TRBV4-1	TRBD2	TRBJ2-7
CASSLRGEYNEQFF	TGCGCCAGCAGCCTCCGGGGGGAATACAATGAGCAGTTCTTC	NA	TRBV5-1	TRBD2	TRBJ2-1
CASSLRWDSRNSPLHF	TGTGCCAGCAGCTTAAGGTGGGACAGTCGTAATTCACCCCTCCACTTT	NA	TRBV7-9	TRBD1	TRBJ1-6
CASTAGPTGNEQFF	TGTGCCAGCACGGCGGGACCCACCGGGAATGAGCAGTTCTTC	NA	TRBV2	NA	TRBJ2-1
CASFVSGVGYYGYTF	TGTGCCAGCTTTGTAAGCGGGGTTGGTTACTATGGCTACACCTTC	once	TRBV28	NA	TRBJ1-2
CASSPRASQSYEQYF	TGTGCCAGCTCACCACGGGCAAGCCAAAGCTACGAGCAGTACTTC	NA	TRBV18	NA	TRBJ2-7
CASTRVNEKLFF	TGTGCCAGCACCAGGGTCAATGAAAAACTGTTTTTT	NA	TRBV28	NA	TRBJ1-4